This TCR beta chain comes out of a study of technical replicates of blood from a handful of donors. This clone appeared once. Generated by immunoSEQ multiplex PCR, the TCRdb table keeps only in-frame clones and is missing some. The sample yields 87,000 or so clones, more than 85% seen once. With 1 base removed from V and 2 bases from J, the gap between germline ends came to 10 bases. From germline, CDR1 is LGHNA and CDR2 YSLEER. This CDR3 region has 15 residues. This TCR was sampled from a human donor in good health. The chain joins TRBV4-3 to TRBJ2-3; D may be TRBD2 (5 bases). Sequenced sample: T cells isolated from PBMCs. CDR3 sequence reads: CASSQARTATDTQYF. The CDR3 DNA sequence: TGCGCCAGCAGCCAAGCAAGGACTGCCACAGATACGCAGTATTTT.